One sample yielded the 25 T cell receptor beta chains listed below, sequenced in a study of blood T cell repertoires in COVID-19. Profiled with immunoSEQ multiplex PCR; TCRdb holds only in-frame clones, not every one. The sample lists about 430,000 clones; approximately 91% were seen once. What was sequenced was PBMCs or T cells enriched from blood (not recorded which). These receptors were taken from a young woman who had been exposed to COVID-19.

V is TRBV27 and J is TRBJ2-7; D call uncertain. This CDR3 is 13 amino acids long. V was cut by 4 bases and J by 1 base, with 8 bases left in between. CDR1 is MNHEY and CDR2 is SMNVEV in the germline V gene (reference sequence). Here the CDR3 reads CASSSPLSYEQYF. CDR3 sequence (DNA): TGTGCCAGCAGTTCTCCCCTTTCCTACGAGCAGTACTTC.

The gene calls are TRBV5-4 and TRBJ2-3; D uncertain. Germline V CDR1 and CDR2: SGHNT, YYREEE (reference sequence). V lost 4 bases and J lost 1, with 10 bases in between. The CDR3 spans 14 residues. The DNA of the CDR3 is TGTGCCAGCAGCAGTACATTGGGCACAGATACGCAGTATTTT. Translation gives CASSSTLGTDTQYF.

V and J are TRBV21-1 and TRBJ2-7; the tabulated D call, TRBD2, remains unverified against the DNA. TRBV21-1 is reported as a pseudogene. CDR3 size: 15 residues. In DNA, the CDR3 is TGTGCCAGCAGCAAAGGGCGAGGAGGGCCGGGTGAGCAGTACTTC. It encodes CASSKGRGGPGEQYF.

The V and J genes are TRBV10-3 and TRBJ1-1, with D tentatively TRBD1 (6 bases). The CDR3 loop spans 15 amino acids. CDR1 ENHRY and CDR2 SYGVKD come from the germline V gene. Trimming stripped 2 bases from V and 1 base from J, with 11 bases between. The CDR3 region has the DNA TGTGCCATCAGTGAGGGGGGGGCCCAGAACACTGAAGCTTTCTTT. It specifies CAISEGGAQNTEAFF.

This clone was seen only a few times. The chain recombines TRBV6-5 with TRBJ2-7; 8 bases agree with TRBD2. The V segment lost 2 bases and the J segment 4 bases; nucleotides outside the gene matches: 10. Germline loops: CDR1 MNHEY, CDR2 SVGAGI. This CDR3 comprises 16 residues. The CDR3 protein is CASSYLRGGRGYEQYF. DNA for the CDR3: TGTGCCAGCAGTTACCTCCGCGGGGGGCGCGGGTACGAGCAGTACTTC.

CDR3 loop: CSVVRDTGYQETQYF. CDR3 bases: TGCAGCGTTGTTCGGGACACTGGATACCAAGAGACCCAGTACTTC. The V and J genes are TRBV29-1 and TRBJ2-5; D is possibly TRBD1 (6 bases). The CDR3 covers 15 residues. V was pared by 4 bases and J by 0 bases, with 15 bases between. The V gene's germline CDR1 is SQVTM and CDR2 ANQGSEA. Together with reference TRBV29-1 and TRBJ2-5, the CDR3 gives the full variable domain: SAVISQKPSRDICQRGTSLTIQCQVDSQVTMMFWYRQQPGQSLTLIATANQGSEATYESGFVIDKFPISRPNLTFSTLTVSNMSPEDSSIYLCSVVRDTGYQETQYFGPGTRLLVL.

The chain employs TRBV7-9 and TRBJ1-4; D may be TRBD1 (5 bases). This CDR3 is 13 amino acids long. In germline, CDR1 is SEHNR, CDR2 FQNEAQ (reference sequence). V dropped 1 base and J dropped 8 bases, with 8 bases sitting between them. In DNA, the CDR3 is TGTGCCAGCAGCTTAGAGGCAGGGGAAAAACTGTTTTTT. The encoded protein is CASSLEAGEKLFF.

The chain has TRBV25-1 and TRBJ2-7; TRBD1 agrees at 10 bases. The V gene's germline CDR1 is MGHDK and CDR2 SYGVNS. CDR3 size: 17 residues. The J segment lost 5 bases and the V segment lost 2 bases, leaving 12 bases of the junction unmatched. The CDR3 nucleotides are TGTGCCAGCAGTGAAGATGGGACAGGGGAAAATATCGACGAGCAGTACTTC. Translated, it gives CASSEDGTGENIDEQYF.

V and J are TRBV28 and TRBJ1-1; a weak D match, TRBD1 (5 bases). The germline V and J ends were trimmed by 1 base and 3 bases, with 15 bases remaining between them. This CDR3 region has 16 residues. Germline CDR1 reads MDHEN; CDR2 reads SYDVKM. The CDR3 loop is CASSLSGQGRDTEAFF. The CDR3 coding sequence is TGTGCCAGCAGTTTATCGGGCCAGGGCAGGGACACTGAAGCTTTCTTT.

V usage is TRBV14 and J usage is TRBJ1-1; D is possibly TRBD1 (5 bases). V gave up 2 bases and J gave up 7 bases, with 14 bases separating them. The germline gives CDR1 SGHDN, CDR2 FVKESK. The CDR3 loop spans 14 amino acids. In nucleotides, the CDR3 is TGTGCCAGCAGCCAAAGGCAGGGTAGTGTTGAAGCTTTCTTT. Translating it yields CASSQRQGSVEAFF.

The V and J genes are TRBV7-2 and TRBJ2-3; 7 bases agree with TRBD2. The V gene's germline CDR1 is SGHTA and CDR2 FQGNSA. The CDR3 extends over 14 amino acids. Unmatched junction bases numbered 4, after V lost 5 bases and J lost 2 bases. As DNA, the CDR3 is TGTGCCAGCAGCGTCGGGGGGATCACAGATACGCAGTATTTT. This encodes CASSVGGITDTQYF.

Note on this clone: This CDR3 is also generated by other DNA sequences in the sample. This chain uses TRBV5-1 with TRBJ2-7; D perhaps matches TRBD2 (5 bases). Between the trimmed V and J ends, which lost 4 bases and 4 bases, there was a span of 9 bases. The CDR3 totals 12 residues. Per the germline V gene, CDR1 is SGHRS and CDR2 is YFSETQ. The CDR3 loop is CASSLTGYEQYF. CDR3 nucleotide sequence: TGCGCCAGCAGCCTTACGGGGTACGAGCAGTACTTC.

This chain uses TRBV7-9 with TRBJ1-1; 11 nucleotides line up with TRBD1. Germline-derived CDR1 and CDR2 are SEHNR and FQNEAQ (reference sequence). Unmatched junction bases numbered 6, after V lost 3 bases and J lost 6 bases. The CDR3 covers 15 residues. In DNA form, the CDR3 reads TGTGCCAGCAGCTTTTCGGACAGGGGGCTATCTGAAGCTTTCTTT. This gives the protein CASSFSDRGLSEAFF.

J is TRBJ2-7 and V is TRBV4-1, with 7 bases matching TRBD1. The CDR3 covers 14 residues. V was clipped by 1 base and J by 5 bases; unmatched bases: 5. Germline CDR1 is MGHRA and CDR2 is YSYEKL. The CDR3 nucleotides are TGCGCCAGCAGCCAAGTGACAGGGACCGACGAGCAGTACTTC. Its protein is CASSQVTGTDEQYF.

The J gene is TRBJ2-5, the V gene TRBV4-2; TRBD2 matches 11 bases. The length of the CDR3 is 16 residues. Germline CDR1 and CDR2: LGHNA and YNFKEQ. The V gene end was trimmed by 1 base and the J gene end by 5 bases; junction bases not matched to a gene: 6. CDR3 residues: CASSQGLAGGAETQYF. The CDR3 DNA reads as TGTGCCAGCAGCCAAGGGTTAGCGGGGGGGGCGGAGACCCAGTACTTC.

As to this clone: Other nucleotide sequences in the sample specify the same CDR3. The chain combines TRBV5-1 with TRBJ1-5; D might be TRBD1 (6 bases). V lost 0 bases, J lost 4 bases, and 11 bases lay in between. The germline CDR1 and CDR2 sequences are SGHRS and YFSETQ. This CDR3 spans 15 amino acids. CDR3 sequence: CASSLDRDGNQPQHF. CDR3 coding DNA: TGCGCCAGCAGCTTGGACAGGGACGGGAATCAGCCCCAGCATTTT.

The chain joins TRBV28 to TRBJ1-5; 7 bases agree with TRBD1. The CDR3 runs to 14 residues. V gave up 7 bases and J gave up 0 bases; unmatched junction bases: 3. The V gene's germline CDR1 is MDHEN and CDR2 SYDVKM. CDR3 loop: CASKNRGSNQPQHF. In DNA, the CDR3 is TGTGCCAGCAAAAACAGGGGTAGCAATCAGCCCCAGCATTTT.

The chain couples TRBV6-5 to TRBJ2-5, with TRBD1 matching 7 bases. The trim removed 4 bases at V and 7 bases at J, leaving 9 bases unmatched. Germline loops: CDR1 MNHEY, CDR2 SVGAGI. CDR3 length equals 14 residues. The CDR3 reads CASSSGQVTGTQYF. CDR3 bases: TGTGCCAGCAGTTCTGGACAGGTAACCGGGACCCAGTACTTC.

The CDR3 DNA is TGTGCCAGCAGTCCTTACGGCGGGGGGGTTTACAATGAGCAGTTCTTC. Translated: CASSPYGGGVYNEQFF. The chain recombines TRBV27 with TRBJ2-1; 9 positions match TRBD2. Germline CDR1 reads MNHEY; CDR2 reads SMNVEV (reference sequence). The CDR3 totals 16 residues. With 5 bases clipped from V and 4 bases from J, the junction kept 9 bases outside the gene matches.

The CDR3 bases are TGTGCCAGCAGCCTAGGGGGTTTGGACACTGAAGCTTTCTTT. This translates into CASSLGGLDTEAFF. This chain uses TRBV5-6 with TRBJ1-1; D might be TRBD1 (6 bases). The CDR3 runs 14 residues. Germline V CDR1 and CDR2: SGHDT, YYEEEE. V was trimmed by 4 bases and J by 3 bases, leaving 13 bases between them.

The count of this clone is one. The genes are TRBV15 and TRBJ2-1; 10 nucleotides agree with TRBD2. Germline V lookup: CDR1 LNHNV, CDR2 YYDKDF (reference sequence). V trimming: 5 bases; J trimming: 4 bases; junction bases outside the gene matches: 14. The CDR3 covers 18 residues. CDR3 nucleotide sequence: TGTGCCACCAGCGGGGGAACTAGCGGGATCACTATGTACAATGAGCAGTTCTTC. This sequence encodes CATSGGTSGITMYNEQFF.

Only one count was recorded for this clone. The chain employs TRBV5-1 and TRBJ2-1; 11 positions match TRBD1. V lost 5 bases and J lost 6; bases outside the gene matches: 16. CDR3 length equals 18 residues. Germline assignment: CDR1 SGHRS and CDR2 YFSETQ. The DNA of the CDR3 is TGCGCCAGCAGGCCCTGGACAGGGGGCCGCCGGAATGGCAATGAGCAGTTCTTC. This encodes CASRPWTGGRRNGNEQFF.

The chain has TRBV27 and TRBJ2-1; weak D call: TRBD1 (5 bases). CDR3 length: 12 amino acids. The V gene's germline CDR1 is MNHEY and CDR2 SMNVEV (reference sequence). Trimming stripped 3 bases from V and 7 bases from J, with 7 bases between. CDR3 amino acids: CASSFQGNEQFF. CDR3 sequence (DNA): TGTGCCAGCAGTTTCCAGGGAAATGAGCAGTTCTTC.

V usage is TRBV9 and J usage is TRBJ1-2; tentatively, D is TRBD1 (6 bases). This CDR3 is 15 amino acids long. Trimming removed 4 bases at V and 4 bases at J, with 17 bases between. Germline lookup yields CDR1 SGDLS and CDR2 YYNGEE. CDR3 residues: CASSPPRGGSYGYTF. Written as DNA, the CDR3 is TGTGCCAGCAGCCCCCCCAGAGGGGGTTCCTATGGCTACACCTTC. Using reference TRBV9 and TRBJ1-2 for the parts outside the CDR3, the full variable domain is DSGVTQTPKHLITATGQRVTLRCSPRSGDLSVYWYQQSLDQGLQFLIQYYNGEERAKGNILERFSAQQFPDLHSELNLSSLELGDSALYFCASSPPRGGSYGYTFGSGTRLTVV.

The CDR3 sequence is CASSSTGNYEQYF. The CDR3 bases are TGTGCCAGCAGCTCGACAGGGAACTACGAGCAGTACTTC. The chain uses TRBV7-8 and TRBJ2-7; 7 bases are shared with TRBD1. There are 13 residues in the CDR3. Per germline, CDR1 SGHVS and CDR2 FQNEAQ. V lost 4 bases, J lost 3 bases, and 3 bases stayed unmatched.